This T cell receptor beta chain is from a study of T-cell memory formation after mild COVID-19. Study-wide findings and caveats: Shrinking CD4+ clones resided mostly in CM and EM, and CD8+ ones in EMRA. The appearance of some responding clones in pre-infection memory suggested that cross-reactive memory joined.

MiXCR was run by TCRdb on the 5' RACE reads, yielding one entry per CDR3 protein. This table has approximately 450,000 distinct CDR3 sequences, 15% to 20% appearing once. Concerning this clonotype itself: Its antigen is unknown.

Germline V gene data show CDR1 as SGDLS and CDR2 as YYNGEE. Trimming took 3 bases from V and 3 from J, leaving 13 bases between them. The CDR3 extends over 14 amino acids. This receptor was obtained from an adult woman who had mild COVID-19 (a few samples of this study predate the infection). Cell type and time point are not known. Sequenced sample: PBMCs or a T cell subset sorted from them (not recorded which). The rearrangement uses TRBV9 and TRBJ2-7; weak D call: TRBD2 (6 bases). The CDR3 spells CASSASWGDYEQYF. As DNA, the CDR3 is TGTGCCAGCAGCGCTTCATGGGGGGACTACGAGCAGTACTTC.